The rows below give T cell receptor beta chains drawn from one sample of a study of CD8 T cells in Susac syndrome. MiXCR was run by TCRdb on the immunoSEQ multiplex PCR reads, yielding one entry per CDR3 protein. The table records about 440,000 distinct CDR3 sequences, around 85% of them present only once. Specimen: CD8+ T cells from PBMCs. The receptors stem from a human donor with multiple sclerosis. Both conserved end residues are part of each CDR3. The D gene is left open where the match is weak. For some rows the clone size is stated as once, few or many, or as a class when expanded; others skip it.

clone_size: once; v_call: TRBV28; d_call: TRBD1; j_call: TRBJ1-5; cdr3_aa: CASSLTRGGNQPQHF; cdr3_nt: TGTGCCAGCAGTTTAACCAGGGGGGGCAATCAGCCCCAGCATTTT
clone_size: .; v_call: TRBV28; d_call: .; j_call: TRBJ2-7; cdr3_aa: CASLGGSPFSYEQYF; cdr3_nt: TGTGCCAGCCTAGGGGGGAGTCCATTCTCCTACGAGCAGTACTTC
clone_size: .; v_call: TRBV29-1; d_call: TRBD2; j_call: TRBJ2-2; cdr3_aa: CSVDQGSSGGKTNTGELFF; cdr3_nt: TGCAGCGTTGATCAGGGCTCGAGCGGGGGCAAGACGAACACCGGGGAGCTGTTTTTT
clone_size: .; v_call: TRBV9; d_call: TRBD2; j_call: TRBJ2-1; cdr3_aa: CASSGGRANEQFF; cdr3_nt: TGTGCCAGCAGCGGCGGGAGGGCTAATGAGCAGTTCTTC
clone_size: .; v_call: TRBV4-1; d_call: TRBD1; j_call: TRBJ1-2; cdr3_aa: CASSRVSGTVPPGGYTF; cdr3_nt: TGCGCCAGCAGCCGGGTTTCCGGGACAGTCCCCCCAGGTGGCTACACCTTC
clone_size: .; v_call: TRBV30; d_call: .; j_call: TRBJ2-5; cdr3_aa: CAGEGGAQETQYF; cdr3_nt: TGTGCCGGGGAGGGGGGGGCCCAAGAGACCCAGTACTTC
clone_size: .; v_call: TRBV7-6; d_call: .; j_call: TRBJ1-2; cdr3_aa: CASSLAGTPGGYTF; cdr3_nt: TGTGCCAGCAGCTTAGCGGGGACGCCTGGGGGCTACACCTTC
clone_size: .; v_call: TRBV27; d_call: .; j_call: TRBJ2-5; cdr3_aa: CASRTGEDQETQYF; cdr3_nt: TGTGCCAGCAGAACAGGGGAGGACCAAGAGACCCAGTACTTC
clone_size: .; v_call: TRBV15; d_call: .; j_call: TRBJ1-1; cdr3_aa: CATSTDRRRTEAFF; cdr3_nt: TGTGCCACCAGCACGGACAGAAGGAGGACTGAAGCTTTCTTT
clone_size: few; v_call: TRBV7-9; d_call: .; j_call: TRBJ1-1; cdr3_aa: CASSPGQFEAFF; cdr3_nt: TGTGCCAGCAGCCCTGGACAGTTCGAAGCTTTCTTT
clone_size: few; v_call: TRBV28; d_call: .; j_call: TRBJ1-1; cdr3_aa: CASRPAGVGTEAFF; cdr3_nt: TGTGCCAGCAGGCCCGCGGGGGTCGGGACTGAAGCTTTCTTT
clone_size: .; v_call: TRBV27; d_call: TRBD1; j_call: TRBJ1-5; cdr3_aa: CASSLSGQGVSQPQHF; cdr3_nt: TGTGCCAGCAGTTTATCGGGACAGGGGGTCAGTCAGCCCCAGCATTTT
clone_size: .; v_call: TRBV18; d_call: .; j_call: TRBJ2-3; cdr3_aa: CASSHALTLETTQYF; cdr3_nt: TGTGCCAGCTCGCACGCCCTCACACTAGAAACTACGCAGTATTTT
clone_size: .; v_call: TRBV11-2; d_call: .; j_call: TRBJ2-1; cdr3_aa: CASSLKSPLAEDGNEQFF; cdr3_nt: TGTGCCAGCAGCTTAAAAAGTCCCCTAGCCGAAGATGGGAATGAGCAGTTCTTC
clone_size: .; v_call: TRBV2; d_call: .; j_call: TRBJ1-2; cdr3_aa: CASTGPVDYGYTF; cdr3_nt: TGTGCCAGCACAGGGCCGGTCGACTATGGCTACACCTTC
clone_size: .; v_call: TRBV4-1; d_call: .; j_call: TRBJ2-6; cdr3_aa: CASSQNLFGANVLTF; cdr3_nt: TGCGCCAGCAGCCAAAACTTGTTTGGGGCCAACGTCCTGACTTTC
clone_size: .; v_call: TRBV5-5; d_call: .; j_call: TRBJ2-1; cdr3_aa: CASSLRPDHEQFF; cdr3_nt: TGTGCCAGCAGCTTGCGTCCAGACCATGAGCAGTTCTTC
clone_size: .; v_call: TRBV20-1; d_call: TRBD2; j_call: TRBJ2-7; cdr3_aa: CSARDGSRGGYEQYF; cdr3_nt: TGCAGTGCTAGAGATGGGAGTAGGGGAGGGTACGAGCAGTACTTC
clone_size: .; v_call: TRBV5-6; d_call: .; j_call: TRBJ1-1; cdr3_aa: CASSLAGQTNTEAFF; cdr3_nt: TGTGCCAGCAGCTTGGCGGGACAAACTAACACTGAAGCTTTCTTT
clone_size: .; v_call: TRBV7-6; d_call: .; j_call: TRBJ1-3; cdr3_aa: CASSLDSGEYSGNTIYF; cdr3_nt: TGTGCCAGCAGCTTAGATTCGGGGGAGTACTCTGGAAACACCATATATTTT
clone_size: .; v_call: TRBV30; d_call: TRBD1; j_call: TRBJ2-2; cdr3_aa: CAWSERDRGPYTGELFF; cdr3_nt: TGTGCCTGGAGCGAAAGAGACAGGGGGCCGTACACCGGGGAGCTGTTTTTT
clone_size: once; v_call: TRBV4-2; d_call: .; j_call: TRBJ1-1; cdr3_aa: CASSQKQGMNTEAFF; cdr3_nt: TGTGCCAGCAGCCAAAAACAGGGTATGAACACTGAAGCTTTCTTT
clone_size: .; v_call: TRBV2; d_call: .; j_call: TRBJ2-7; cdr3_aa: CASSPGRQSEQYF; cdr3_nt: TGTGCCAGCAGTCCGGGACGGCAATCCGAGCAGTACTTC
clone_size: .; v_call: TRBV28; d_call: TRBD2; j_call: TRBJ2-1; cdr3_aa: CASSSGHTLAGGPYNEQFF; cdr3_nt: TGTGCCAGCAGTTCCGGCCACACACTAGCGGGAGGCCCCTACAATGAGCAGTTCTTC
clone_size: .; v_call: TRBV27; d_call: TRBD1; j_call: TRBJ2-7; cdr3_aa: CASRPLGQGGVYEQYF; cdr3_nt: TGTGCCAGCAGACCCTTAGGACAGGGTGGAGTGTACGAGCAGTACTTC
clone_size: .; v_call: TRBV27; d_call: .; j_call: TRBJ1-5; cdr3_aa: CASSFIGGPNQPQHF; cdr3_nt: TGTGCCAGCAGTTTCATCGGGGGCCCCAATCAGCCCCAGCATTTT
clone_size: .; v_call: TRBV4-1; d_call: .; j_call: TRBJ1-4; cdr3_aa: CASSQYNGGGNEKLFF; cdr3_nt: TGCGCCAGCAGCCAATACAATGGGGGTGGGAATGAAAAACTGTTTTTT
clone_size: once; v_call: TRBV27; d_call: .; j_call: TRBJ2-7; cdr3_aa: CASSPPWRADYEQYF; cdr3_nt: TGTGCCAGCAGTCCACCGTGGAGGGCCGACTACGAGCAGTACTTC
clone_size: .; v_call: TRBV4-1; d_call: .; j_call: TRBJ2-2; cdr3_aa: CASSLTPGTANTGELFF; cdr3_nt: TGCGCCAGCAGCCTGACCCCCGGGACCGCGAACACCGGGGAGCTGTTTTTT
clone_size: .; v_call: TRBV20-1; d_call: .; j_call: TRBJ1-5; cdr3_aa: CSAREGVYSNQPQHF; cdr3_nt: TGCAGTGCTAGAGAGGGAGTCTATAGCAATCAGCCCCAGCATTTT
clone_size: few; v_call: TRBV6-5; d_call: .; j_call: TRBJ1-2; cdr3_aa: CASSYRAGDNYGYTF; cdr3_nt: TGTGCCAGCAGTTACAGGGCAGGGGATAACTATGGCTACACCTTC
clone_size: .; v_call: TRBV11-2; d_call: TRBD1; j_call: TRBJ1-2; cdr3_aa: CASSLVGGADRVYGYTF; cdr3_nt: TGTGCCAGCAGCTTAGTAGGTGGTGCGGACAGGGTCTATGGCTACACCTTC
clone_size: .; v_call: TRBV4-1; d_call: TRBD2; j_call: TRBJ2-7; cdr3_aa: CASSQTLAGGSYEQYF; cdr3_nt: TGCGCCAGCAGCCAAACTTTAGCGGGGGGTTCCTACGAGCAGTACTTC
clone_size: .; v_call: TRBV20-1; d_call: TRBD1; j_call: TRBJ2-7; cdr3_aa: CSARDGDRATYEQYF; cdr3_nt: TGCAGTGCTAGAGACGGAGACAGGGCGACCTACGAGCAGTACTTC
clone_size: .; v_call: TRBV19; d_call: .; j_call: TRBJ2-7; cdr3_aa: CASSIGDVIFAGSEQYF; cdr3_nt: TGTGCCAGTAGTATAGGGGACGTGATTTTTGCAGGGTCCGAGCAGTACTTC
clone_size: .; v_call: TRBV19; d_call: .; j_call: TRBJ2-5; cdr3_aa: CASSIDMGEQETQYF; cdr3_nt: TGTGCCAGTAGTATAGATATGGGAGAACAAGAGACCCAGTACTTC